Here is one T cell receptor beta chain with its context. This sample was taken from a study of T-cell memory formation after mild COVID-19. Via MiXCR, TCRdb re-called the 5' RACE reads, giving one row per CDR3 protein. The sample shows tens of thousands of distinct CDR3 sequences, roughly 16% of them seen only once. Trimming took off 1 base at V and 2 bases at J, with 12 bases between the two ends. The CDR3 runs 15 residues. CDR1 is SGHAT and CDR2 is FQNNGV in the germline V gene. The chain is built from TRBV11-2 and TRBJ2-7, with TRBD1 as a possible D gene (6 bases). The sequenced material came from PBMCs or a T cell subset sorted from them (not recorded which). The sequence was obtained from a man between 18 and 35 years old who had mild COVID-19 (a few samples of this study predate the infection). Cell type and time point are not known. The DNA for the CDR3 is TGTGCCAGCAGCTTAGGCACAGGGAGCCCCTACGAGCAGTACTTC. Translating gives CASSLGTGSPYEQYF.